The rows below give T cell receptor beta chains drawn from one sample of a study of CD8 T cells in Susac syndrome. TCRdb processed the immunoSEQ multiplex PCR reads anew with MiXCR; each CDR3 protein has one entry. The sample holds some 120,000 distinct CDR3 sequences; 90% to 95% are singletons and the top ten take 0.095% to 0.15%. The specimen was CD4+ T cells from PBMCs. These receptors all stem from a human donor with multiple sclerosis. The CDR3 runs from the conserved cysteine through the conserved F or W. The D gene is left open where the match is weak. Clone size appears in some rows only: once, few, many, or a class for an expanded clone.

v_call	j_call	d_call	clone_size	cdr3_aa	cdr3_nt
TRBV7-9	TRBJ1-2	.	.	CASSLLLSGYTF	TGTGCCAGCAGCCTTCTTCTTAGTGGCTACACCTTC
TRBV30	TRBJ1-5	.	.	CAWAGTFNQPQHF	TGTGCCTGGGCCGGGACCTTCAATCAGCCCCAGCATTTT
TRBV7-2	TRBJ2-1	.	.	CATLSGTLGEEQFF	TGTGCCACCCTCTCAGGGACCCTAGGTGAAGAGCAGTTCTTC
TRBV6-1	TRBJ1-5	.	.	CASSAVGGNSNQPQHF	TGTGCCAGCAGTGCAGTTGGGGGGAATAGCAATCAGCCCCAGCATTTT
TRBV7-7	TRBJ2-5	TRBD2	.	CASSLGGTRSETQYF	TGTGCTAGCAGCTTAGGCGGGACTAGGTCGGAGACCCAGTACTTC
TRBV4-1	TRBJ1-2	TRBD1	.	CASSRTGRSNGYTF	TGCGCCAGCAGCCGGACAGGGAGGAGTAATGGCTACACCTTC
TRBV6-1	TRBJ2-7	.	.	CASSEYTRYSYEQYF	TGTGCCAGCAGTGAATACACCAGATACTCCTACGAGCAGTACTTC
TRBV19	TRBJ1-5	TRBD1	.	CASTPGTGAQPQHF	TGTGCCAGTACCCCCGGGACAGGGGCTCAGCCCCAGCATTTT
TRBV30	TRBJ2-2	TRBD1	.	CAWRGQGVGELFF	TGTGCCTGGAGGGGACAGGGGGTCGGGGAGCTGTTTTTT
TRBV29-1	TRBJ2-1	.	once	CSAVSGSHLDEQFF	TGCAGCGCCGTTAGCGGATCACACTTGGATGAGCAGTTCTTC
TRBV7-2	TRBJ2-3	TRBD1	.	CASSTTGQGTDTQYF	TGTGCCAGCAGCACAACGGGACAGGGAACAGATACGCAGTATTTT
TRBV3-1	TRBJ2-3	TRBD2	.	CASSHWAGRAVADTQYF	TGTGCCAGCAGCCATTGGGCCGGGAGGGCCGTCGCAGATACGCAGTATTTT
TRBV12-3/TRBV12-4	TRBJ1-3	.	.	CASRQGRSGNTIYF	TGTGCCAGCAGACAGGGTCGCTCTGGAAACACCATATATTTT
TRBV7-9	TRBJ2-3	TRBD2	once	CASSFGLATDTQYF	TGTGCCAGCAGCTTCGGACTAGCGACAGATACGCAGTATTTT
TRBV20-1	TRBJ2-1	TRBD2	once	CSAREFLVAGPYNEQFF	TGCAGTGCTAGAGAGTTTCTGGTAGCGGGACCTTACAATGAGCAGTTCTTC
TRBV4-1	TRBJ1-6	.	once	CASSQVPILYNSPLHF	TGCGCCAGCAGCCAAGTACCCATCCTCTATAATTCACCCCTCCACTTT
TRBV11-2	TRBJ2-5	.	.	CASTQGRGRETQYF	TGTGCCAGCACCCAAGGACGGGGTCGGGAGACCCAGTACTTC
TRBV12-3/TRBV12-4	TRBJ1-1	.	.	CASSGYTQNTEAFF	TGTGCCAGCAGTGGCTACACCCAGAACACTGAAGCTTTCTTT
TRBV7-9	TRBJ2-7	.	.	CASSLDGGSYEQYF	TGTGCCAGCAGCTTAGACGGGGGATCCTACGAGCAGTACTTC
TRBV19	TRBJ2-2	TRBD1	once	CASSMWGQGHSNTGELFF	TGTGCCAGTAGTATGTGGGGACAGGGCCATTCGAACACCGGGGAGCTGTTTTTT
TRBV27	TRBJ1-6	.	.	CAGRRSRNSPLHF	TGTGCCGGTAGGAGGAGCAGGAATTCACCCCTCCACTTT
TRBV12-3/TRBV12-4	TRBJ2-5	TRBD1	.	CASSPQGNQETQYF	TGTGCCAGCAGTCCACAGGGGAACCAAGAGACCCAGTACTTC
TRBV27	TRBJ1-6	.	once	CASSFNNSPLHF	TGTGCCAGCAGTTTCAATAATTCACCCCTCCACTTT
TRBV7-2	TRBJ1-1	TRBD1	.	CASRFGQGGTEAFF	TGTGCCAGCAGATTTGGACAGGGAGGGACTGAAGCTTTCTTT
TRBV12-3/TRBV12-4	TRBJ1-4	.	once	CASSPASTNEKLFF	TGTGCCAGCAGCCCTGCCTCAACTAATGAAAAACTGTTTTTT
TRBV11-2	TRBJ1-3	.	.	CASRGQLGNTIYF	TGTGCCAGCCGAGGACAGCTTGGAAACACCATATATTTT
TRBV3-1	TRBJ2-7	.	.	CASRQTAIHSYEQYF	TGTGCCAGCAGACAGACCGCGATACACTCCTACGAGCAGTACTTC
TRBV5-1	TRBJ2-7	.	.	CASSLAQSEFYEQYF	TGCGCCAGCAGCTTGGCACAGTCGGAATTCTACGAGCAGTACTTC
TRBV6-1	TRBJ1-5	.	.	CASRSLGGVNQPQHF	TGTGCCAGCAGGTCCCTTGGCGGAGTGAATCAGCCCCAGCATTTT
TRBV30	TRBJ1-1	.	.	CASSSDSMNTEAFF	TGTGCCTCCTCCTCAGACAGTATGAACACTGAAGCTTTCTTT
TRBV11-1	TRBJ2-3	.	once	CASSLLLATDTQYF	TGTGCCAGCAGCTTACTGCTAGCGACAGATACGCAGTATTTT
TRBV25-1	TRBJ1-1	.	.	CASSGPPGTEAFF	TGTGCCAGCTCAGGGCCTCCGGGGACTGAAGCTTTCTTT
TRBV7-9	TRBJ2-5	.	.	CASSLGGQIQETQYF	TGTGCCAGCAGCTTAGGTGGTCAGATCCAAGAGACCCAGTACTTC
TRBV6-6	TRBJ2-5	.	.	CASSGGGSLQETQYF	TGTGCCAGCAGCGGGGGTGGATCCCTCCAAGAGACCCAGTACTTC
TRBV13	TRBJ1-2	.	.	CASSFGAGRGYTF	TGTGCCAGCAGCTTTGGGGCAGGGAGAGGCTACACCTTC
TRBV30	TRBJ2-7	.	once	CAWSGSSRRLVLEQYF	TGTGCCTGGAGTGGATCCTCGAGGAGACTAGTACTCGAGCAGTACTTC
TRBV6-5	TRBJ1-5	.	.	CASSPRGRDQPQHF	TGTGCCAGCAGCCCGAGGGGCAGGGATCAGCCCCAGCATTTT
TRBV20-1	TRBJ2-7	.	.	CSAGRDPGRGEQYF	TGCAGTGCTGGTAGGGACCCCGGAAGGGGAGAGCAGTACTTC
TRBV5-1	TRBJ1-5	TRBD1	.	CASSLQGSPPQHF	TGCGCCAGCAGCTTACAGGGGTCTCCGCCCCAGCATTTT
TRBV30	TRBJ2-3	.	.	CAWTEGSTDTQYF	TGTGCCTGGACAGAAGGTAGCACAGATACGCAGTATTTT
TRBV20-1	TRBJ2-5	TRBD2	.	CSAGTSGRGETQYF	TGCAGTGCTGGGACTAGCGGGAGGGGGGAGACCCAGTACTTC
TRBV24-1	TRBJ2-1	TRBD2	.	CATSDSGLAPNNEQFF	TGTGCCACCAGTGATTCCGGACTAGCGCCTAACAATGAGCAGTTCTTC
TRBV3-1	TRBJ1-2	.	.	CASSQGRDWNYGYTF	TGTGCCAGCAGCCAAGGGCGGGACTGGAACTATGGCTACACCTTC
TRBV30	TRBJ2-7	.	.	CAWNGEVSYEQYF	TGTGCCTGGAATGGGGAGGTCTCCTACGAGCAGTACTTC
TRBV2	TRBJ1-1	TRBD1	.	CASSGTTGGTEAFF	TGTGCCAGCAGTGGAACCACAGGGGGTACTGAAGCTTTCTTT
TRBV3-1	TRBJ1-2	.	.	CASSQGYGYTF	TGTGCCAGCAGCCAGGGCTATGGCTACACCTTC
TRBV18	TRBJ1-4	.	.	CASSPTAVNEKLFF	TGTGCCAGCTCACCGACAGCCGTTAATGAAAAACTGTTTTTT
TRBV6-5	TRBJ1-6	.	.	CASSYWTVSSYNSPLHF	TGTGCCAGCAGTTACTGGACAGTGAGCTCCTATAATTCACCCCTCCACTTT
TRBV14	TRBJ2-5	TRBD2	.	CASSQRLAGGMETQYF	TGTGCCAGCAGCCAAAGACTAGCGGGAGGGATGGAGACCCAGTACTTC
TRBV7-9	TRBJ1-6	.	.	CASSLEGVNSPLHF	TGTGCCAGCAGCTTAGAAGGGGTGAATTCACCCCTCCACTTT
TRBV3-1	TRBJ1-1	.	once	CASSETRDTEAFF	TGTGCCAGCAGCGAAACTAGGGACACTGAAGCTTTCTTT
TRBV6-6	TRBJ2-5	.	.	CASSYSPETQYF	TGTGCCAGCAGTTACTCCCCGGAGACCCAGTACTTC
TRBV30	TRBJ1-3	.	.	CAGRSFPSGNTIYF	TGTGCCGGCCGGTCTTTTCCCTCTGGAAACACCATATATTTT
TRBV25-1	TRBJ2-7	.	few	CASSVGYEQYF	TGTGCCAGCAGTGTTGGCTACGAGCAGTACTTC
TRBV19	TRBJ1-2	.	once	CASSSLGAGAYGYTF	TGTGCCAGTAGTTCCCTGGGGGCAGGGGCGTATGGCTACACCTTC
TRBV12-3/TRBV12-4	TRBJ2-2	TRBD2	.	CASSPSGSNTGELFF	TGTGCCAGCAGCCCCAGCGGGAGTAACACCGGGGAGCTGTTTTTT
TRBV7-9	TRBJ1-5	.	.	CASSFHRDQPQHF	TGTGCCAGCAGCTTTCACAGGGATCAGCCCCAGCATTTT